These 23 T cell receptor beta chains were all obtained from the same sample, sequenced in a study of shared clonotypes between healthy human individuals. The method was immunoSEQ multiplex PCR; TCRdb's version includes in-frame clones alone and lacks a portion of them. The sample lists around 940,000 clones; 70% to 85% were seen once. The sample was memory CD4+ T cells sorted from blood. Described subset: CD45RA-negative fraction. Receptors were obtained from a young man in good health.

This clone occurred many times. The chain employs TRBV5-6 and TRBJ1-3, with D perhaps matching TRBD1 (5 bases). Looked up from germline, CDR1 is SGHDT and CDR2 is YYEEEE. The CDR3 has 14 amino acids. V gave up 1 base and J gave up 5 bases, with 10 bases separating them. The CDR3 DNA is TGTGCCAGCAGCTTGCGGAGGGGTAGAAACACCATATATTTT. It is translated as CASSLRRGRNTIYF. Full variable domain (rest looked up from reference TRBV5-6 and TRBJ1-3): DAGVTQSPTHLIKTRGQQVTLRCSPKSGHDTVSWYQQALGQGPQFIFQYYEEEERQRGNFPDRFSGHQFPNYSSELNVNALLLGDSALYLCASSLRRGRNTIYFGEGSWLTVV.

This clone has just a few counts. The V gene is TRBV14, the J gene TRBJ2-7; D is possibly TRBD1 or TRBD2 (5 bases each). The CDR3 spans 14 residues. In germline, CDR1 is SGHDN, CDR2 FVKESK. Deletions cut 4 bases from V and 6 bases from J, with 16 bases between. The chain's CDR3 is CASSRGLKGLEQYF. CDR3 in DNA: TGTGCCAGCAGCCGGGGGTTGAAGGGCCTCGAGCAGTACTTC.

This clone was seen a handful of times. This chain uses TRBV6-1 with TRBJ2-7; possibly TRBD1 for D (6 bases). The germline V and J ends were trimmed by 4 bases and 3 bases, with 16 bases remaining between them. This CDR3 region has 15 residues. The V gene's germline CDR1 is MNHNS and CDR2 SASEGT. CDR3 nucleotides: TGTGCCAGCAGTGCCACGGACAGACCAAACTACGAGCAGTACTTC. It yields the protein CASSATDRPNYEQYF.

The J gene is TRBJ2-7, the V gene TRBV5-1; 10 bases agree with TRBD2. CDR1 and CDR2 (germline): SGHRS, YFSETQ. V lost 5 bases to trimming and J lost 3 bases; unmatched junction nucleotides: 14. The CDR3 is 17 residues long. The CDR3 sequence is CASSRGALAGDLYEQYF. The CDR3 coding sequence is TGCGCCAGCAGTCGCGGGGCCCTAGCGGGAGATCTCTACGAGCAGTACTTC.

This clone was counted a single time. V gene TRBV12-5 combines with J gene TRBJ1-2, with D unresolved. V lost 3 bases to trimming and J lost 5 bases, with 7 bases between them. This CDR3 contains 12 residues. Germline CDR1 LGHNT, CDR2 FRNRAP. Written as DNA, the CDR3 is TGTGCTAGTGGTTTTTCTAGATATGGCTACACCTTC. It translates to CASGFSRYGYTF.

A few counts support this clone. The chain uses TRBV2 and TRBJ2-7; D uncertain. The CDR3 is made up of 11 amino acids. V was clipped by 7 bases and J by 7 bases, with 11 bases between them. Germline CDR1 reads SNHLY; CDR2 reads FYNNEI. The CDR3 is CASMQWEEQYF. CDR3 nucleotide sequence: TGTGCCAGCATGCAGTGGGAAGAGCAGTACTTC.

V and J are TRBV7-9 and TRBJ2-7; D unresolved. The V gene's germline CDR1 is SEHNR and CDR2 FQNEAQ (reference sequence). This CDR3 has 13 residues. Trimming removed 5 bases from V and 2 bases from J, with 10 bases in between. For the CDR3, the DNA is TGTGCCAGCAGCCAAGACAAACCCTACGAGCAGTACTTC. Protein product: CASSQDKPYEQYF.

The J gene is TRBJ1-2, the V gene TRBV11-2, with D maybe TRBD1 (5 bases). CDR1 and CDR2 from the germline V gene are SGHAT and FQNNGV. V lost 3 bases and J lost 2, with 7 bases in between. The length of the CDR3 is 13 residues. As DNA, the CDR3 is TGTGCCAGCAGCTTCACAGGAAACTATGGCTACACCTTC. Protein: CASSFTGNYGYTF.

This chain uses TRBV15 with TRBJ1-1; 7 bases agree with TRBD1. Germline-derived CDR1 and CDR2 are LNHNV and YYDKDF (reference sequence). After removal of 0 bases from V and 4 bases from J, the junction contained 11 bases not matched to a gene. The CDR3 has 17 amino acids. The CDR3 bases are TGTGCCACCAGCAGAGAGAGACAGGGACGGGGTCGCACTGAAGCTTTCTTT. This sequence encodes CATSRERQGRGRTEAFF. The full variable domain, its missing parts supplied by reference TRBV15 and TRBJ1-1, is DAMVIQNPRYQVTQFGKPVTLSCSQTLNHNVMYWYQQKSSQAPKLLFHYYDKDFNNEADTPDNFQSRRPNTSFCFLDIRSPGLGDTAMYLCATSRERQGRGRTEAFFGQGTRLTVV.

In nucleotides, the CDR3 is TGTGCCACTAGGGGCCGGGGAAACACTGAAGCTTTCTTT. Translated, it gives CATRGRGNTEAFF. This chain connects TRBV6-6 to TRBJ1-1, with D possibly TRBD1 on 5 matching bases. V was cut by 10 bases and J by 2 bases, with 14 bases left in between. The CDR3 has 13 residues. Germline V gives CDR1 MNHNY, CDR2 SVGAGI (reference sequence).

The chain links TRBV5-6 to TRBJ2-5, with 15 bases that match TRBD2. Germline V CDR1 and CDR2: SGHDT, YYEEEE. The CDR3 contains 17 residues. Trimming cost V 3 bases and J 1 base; bases outside gene matches: 4. The DNA of the CDR3 is TGTGCCAGCAGCTCCGGGACTAGCGGGGGGATCCAAGAGACCCAGTACTTC. Residues: CASSSGTSGGIQETQYF.

This clone was counted once. This CDR3 is CASRGRGTYEQYF. The CDR3 DNA follows: TGTGCCAGCCGGGGGAGGGGAACCTACGAGCAGTACTTC. The V gene is TRBV2, the J gene TRBJ2-7, with 7 bases fitting TRBD2. Germline CDR1 SNHLY, CDR2 FYNNEI. CDR3 length: 13 amino acids. The ends lost 8 bases at V and 2 bases at J; junction bases unmatched: 6. The variable domain in full, completed from reference TRBV2 and TRBJ2-7, reads EPEVTQTPSHQVTQMGQEVILRCVPISNHLYFYWYRQILGQKVEFLVSFYNNEISEKSEIFDDQFSVERPDGSNFTLKIRSTKLEDSAMYFCASRGRGTYEQYFGPGTRLTVT.

The V and J genes are TRBV25-1 and TRBJ2-1; the D gene is possibly TRBD2 (6 bases). Germline values: CDR1 MGHDK, CDR2 SYGVNS. This CDR3 has 11 residues. V shed 7 bases and J shed 9 bases, with 10 bases lying between them. In DNA form, the CDR3 reads TGTGCCAGCACCTCGGGGGTTGAGCAGTTCTTC. Translating gives CASTSGVEQFF.

This clone was seen a handful of times. CDR3 sequence reads: CASSLVGSRSGANVLTF. The CDR3 nucleotides read TGCGCCAGCAGCTTGGTGGGCAGCCGCTCTGGGGCCAACGTCCTGACTTTC. The genes are TRBV5-1 and TRBJ2-6; unclear D gene. V lost 0 bases to trimming and J lost 0 bases, with 10 bases between them. The CDR3 is 17 amino acids. Germline V gene lookup returns CDR1 SGHRS and CDR2 YFSETQ.

The rearrangement uses TRBV5-1 and TRBJ2-7; 11 nucleotides line up with TRBD2. The ends lost 6 bases at V and 0 bases at J; junction bases unmatched: 5. The CDR3 covers 15 residues. Germline CDR1 is SGHRS and CDR2 is YFSETQ. In DNA, the CDR3 is TGCGCCAGCACCCCCGGGACTAGCGGCTCCTACGAGCAGTACTTC. It yields the protein CASTPGTSGSYEQYF.

The CDR3 DNA follows: TGTGCCAGCAGGCAGGGGGACTACAATGAGCAGTTCTTC. It specifies CASRQGDYNEQFF. The chain has TRBV7-2 and TRBJ2-1, with 7 bases matching TRBD1. The CDR3 totals 13 residues. V lost 6 bases and J lost 3; bases outside the gene matches: 2. CDR1 SGHTA and CDR2 FQGNSA come from the germline V gene.

The chain combines TRBV7-6 with TRBJ1-1, with D possibly being TRBD1 (6 bases). The length of the CDR3 is 14 residues. V was pared by 2 bases and J by 11 bases, with 18 bases between. Germline V gene sequence: CDR1 SGHVS, CDR2 FNYEAQ. This CDR3 is CASSLSGGMGDAFF. CDR3 DNA sequence: TGTGCCAGCAGCTTAAGCGGGGGCATGGGGGATGCTTTCTTT.

The chain joins TRBV6-5 to TRBJ1-2; 7 nucleotides agree with TRBD1. After removal of 8 bases from V and 6 bases from J, the junction contained 6 bases not matched to a gene. The CDR3 has 12 residues. The germline V gene has CDR1 MNHEY and CDR2 SVGAGI. CDR3 loop: CASFQGGDGYTF. In DNA, the CDR3 is TGTGCCAGCTTTCAGGGGGGGGATGGCTACACCTTC.

The chain carries TRBV11-2 and TRBJ1-6; TRBD1 agrees at 10 bases. Trimming removed 5 bases from V and 6 bases from J; junction bases left unmatched: 1. CDR1 is SGHAT, CDR2 FQNNGV, per germline. This CDR3 contains 14 residues. The CDR3 here is CASSRDRGNSPLHF. The CDR3 nucleotides read TGTGCCAGCAGCCGGGACAGGGGTAATTCACCCCTCCACTTT.

Ten or more counts support this clone. This chain links TRBV11-2 with TRBJ2-7; D not resolved. The germline CDR1 and CDR2 sequences are SGHAT and FQNNGV. CDR3 length: 14 residues. V was clipped by 4 bases and J by 4 bases, with 14 bases between them. CDR3 residues: CASSSLTFQYEQYF. The CDR3 nucleotides are TGTGCCAGCAGCTCGCTCACTTTCCAATACGAGCAGTACTTC.

The V gene is TRBV5-1, the J gene TRBJ2-5; D unresolved. With 0 bases removed from V and 1 base from J, the gap between germline ends came to 10 bases. Per the germline V gene, CDR1 is SGHRS and CDR2 is YFSETQ. The CDR3 loop spans 15 amino acids. In DNA, the CDR3 is TGCGCCAGCAGCTTGGGGGCTACGAGCCAAGAGACCCAGTACTTC. Amino acids: CASSLGATSQETQYF.

The table lists this clone with many counts. The identical CDR3 is also encoded by other nucleotide sequences in the sample. The chain employs TRBV5-1 and TRBJ2-3; D is ambiguous. Trimming took 0 bases from V and 2 from J, leaving 4 bases between them. Germline V gives CDR1 SGHRS, CDR2 YFSETQ. The CDR3 contains 13 residues. CDR3 coding DNA: TGCGCCAGCAGCTTGGTCAACACAGATACGCAGTATTTT. It translates to CASSLVNTDTQYF.

This rearrangement joins TRBV7-9 to TRBJ2-2, with 11 bases lining up with TRBD2. After removal of 5 bases from V and 6 bases from J, the junction contained 8 bases not matched to a gene. Per the germline V gene, CDR1 is SEHNR and CDR2 is FQNEAQ (reference sequence). The CDR3 totals 16 residues. DNA of the CDR3: TGTGCCAGCAGCAAAACACTAGCGGGGGAAGCCGGGGAGCTGTTTTTT. This codes for CASSKTLAGEAGELFF.